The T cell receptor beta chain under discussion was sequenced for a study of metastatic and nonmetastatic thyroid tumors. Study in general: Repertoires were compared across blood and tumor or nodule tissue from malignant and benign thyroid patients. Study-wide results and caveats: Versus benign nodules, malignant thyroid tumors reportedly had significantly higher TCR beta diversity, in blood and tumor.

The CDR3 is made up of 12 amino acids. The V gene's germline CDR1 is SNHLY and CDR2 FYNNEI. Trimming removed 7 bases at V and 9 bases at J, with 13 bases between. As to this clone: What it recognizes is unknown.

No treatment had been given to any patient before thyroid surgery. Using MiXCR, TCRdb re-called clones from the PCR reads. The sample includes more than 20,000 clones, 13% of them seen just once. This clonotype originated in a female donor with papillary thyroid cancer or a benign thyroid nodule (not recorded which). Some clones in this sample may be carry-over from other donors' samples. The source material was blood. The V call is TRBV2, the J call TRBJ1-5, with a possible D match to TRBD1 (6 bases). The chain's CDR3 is CASILGQPPQHF. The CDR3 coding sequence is TGTGCCAGCATCCTTGGACAGCCGCCCCAGCATTTT. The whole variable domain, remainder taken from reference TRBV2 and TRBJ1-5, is EPEVTQTPSHQVTQMGQEVILRCVPISNHLYFYWYRQILGQKVEFLVSFYNNEISEKSEIFDDQFSVERPDGSNFTLKIRSTKLEDSAMYFCASILGQPPQHFGDGTRLSIL.